This T cell receptor beta chain was captured by sequencing in a study of cytomegalovirus exposure and HLA in healthy donors. General observations from the study: The listing of some 170 TCR beta chains classed them as cytomegalovirus-associated.

As for this clone: Its antigen is currently unknown.

60 Vbeta and 13 Jbeta primers were used in PCR. TCRdb's table, derived via immunoSEQ multiplex PCR, lists solely in-frame clones and lacks some. Of about 140,000 clones listed, 70% to 80% were seen once; the top ten hold approximately 2%. Germline V gene data show CDR1 as SGHVS and CDR2 as FQNEAQ. Trimming cost V 4 bases and J 5 bases, with 17 bases left between them. This CDR3 is built from 15 residues. The source of this sequence is a man aged 25-40 years in good health and CMV-seronegative. Sequencing used PBMCs. The rearrangement links TRBV7-8 to TRBJ2-5; weak D call: TRBD2 (6 bases). DNA of the CDR3: TGTGCCAGCAGCTCTATAGCGGTCAGTTTGGAGACCCAGTACTTC. As protein: CASSSIAVSLETQYF.